This T cell receptor beta chain originates from a study of T cells in Graves' hyperthyroidism and ophthalmopathy. RNA transcripts served as the template for amplifying TCR beta CDR3 regions. During a first-round RT-PCR of the TCR CDR3, the HTBI primer set was used. One entry per CDR3 protein, called by TCRdb with MiXCR from the multiplex PCR reads. The sample has 350,000 to 400,000 distinct CDR3 sequences, around 14% seen once. This clonotype has a count of ten or more. Its matching antigen is unknown. Broader study findings: The model made its ophthalmopathy prediction, and onset followed a median around 6.9 months later.

This CDR3 contains 17 residues. The V segment lost 0 bases and the J segment 5 bases; nucleotides outside the gene matches: 10. Germline V gives CDR1 SGHDT, CDR2 YYEEEE. Material for sequencing was blood. The rearrangement links TRBV5-6 to TRBJ2-2; TRBD1 aligns across 7 bases. This TCR came from a woman in her 30s with Graves' hyperthyroidism. The CDR3 is CASSLGPTGLRTGELFF. CDR3 sequence (DNA): TGTGCCAGCAGCTTGGGACCGACAGGGCTCCGAACCGGGGAGCTGTTTTTT.